Below, 7 T cell receptor beta chains from the same sample are listed, as sequenced in a study of spatial heterogeneity in lung cancer. TCRdb re-derived calls from the 5' RACE reads in MiXCR, one entry per CDR3 protein. Among about 3,000 distinct CDR3 sequences, 8% to 9.5% were seen once, and the ten largest hold 21%. The time point denotes: sample taken at primary tumor resection. Sequencing was performed on normal lung tissue next to the tumor, taken at surgery. The receptors were sampled from a female donor with early-stage non-small cell lung cancer.

This clonotype is large in the sample. This chain joins TRBV7-3 and TRBJ2-6; D uncertain. The CDR3 totals 16 residues. V was shortened by 3 bases and J by 0 bases, with 9 bases between the two germline ends. Per germline, CDR1 SGHTA and CDR2 FQGTGA. The CDR3 region is CASSLTSSSGANVLTF. The CDR3 DNA follows: TGTGCCAGCAGCTTGACATCTAGCTCTGGGGCCAACGTCCTGACTTTC.

This clonotype came up many times. This rearrangement joins TRBV5-8 to TRBJ2-7, with 11 bases fitting TRBD1. V was clipped by 4 bases and J by 8 bases; unmatched bases: 8. The CDR3 covers 14 residues. The V gene's germline CDR1 is SGHTS and CDR2 YDEGEE. CDR3 DNA sequence: TGTGCCAGCAGCCCATTAGGGACAGGGGGGAAGCAGTACGTC. It encodes CASSPLGTGGKQYV.

By share, this clonotype ranks as medium-sized. The J gene is TRBJ1-1, the V gene TRBV12-5; D uncertain. The germline CDR1 and CDR2 sequences are LGHNT and FRNRAP. This CDR3 is 14 amino acids long. Trimming took 5 bases from V and 0 from J, leaving 10 bases between them. The CDR3 reads CASGPGGMNTEAFF. CDR3 bases: TGTGCTAGTGGTCCGGGTGGGATGAACACTGAAGCTTTCTTT.

This clonotype was observed many times. The gene calls are TRBV2 and TRBJ1-1; D is undetermined. CDR1 is SNHLY, CDR2 FYNNEI, per germline. The V end lost 5 bases, the J end lost 1 base, and 14 bases lay between the germline ends. The CDR3 has 15 amino acids. CDR3 loop: CASSRLATQNTEAFF. The CDR3, as DNA: TGTGCCAGCAGTAGGTTGGCCACTCAGAACACTGAAGCTTTCTTT.

This clonotype has a count of ten or more. The V gene is TRBV3-1, the J gene TRBJ2-2; D might be TRBD1 (6 bases). The V end was cut by 4 bases, the J end by 1 base, with 13 bases between. This CDR3 is 16 amino acids long. Germline values: CDR1 LGHDT, CDR2 YNNKEL (reference sequence). The CDR3 region has the DNA TGTGCCAGCAGCCCCAAGACAGGAGAGAACACCGGGGAGCTGTTTTTT. As protein: CASSPKTGENTGELFF. Complete variable domain (other parts from reference TRBV3-1 and TRBJ2-2): DTAVSQTPKYLVTQMGNDKSIKCEQNLGHDTMYWYKQDSKKFLKIMFSYNNKELIINETVPNRFSPKSPDKAHLNLHINSLELGDSAVYFCASSPKTGENTGELFFGEGSRLTVL.

By share, this clonotype ranks as medium-sized. The chain is built from TRBV23-1 and TRBJ2-2, with D possibly being TRBD1 or TRBD2 (5 bases each). TRBV23-1 is assigned to the ORF class and has an uncertain function. V was trimmed by 3 bases and J by 3 bases, leaving 8 bases between them. The CDR3 loop spans 14 amino acids. CDR3 DNA sequence: TGCGCCAGCAGTCAGGGACCCGACACCGGGGAGCTGTTTTTT. Encoded protein: CASSQGPDTGELFF.

This clonotype is categorized as medium-sized (0.01 to 0.1%). This chain joins TRBV5-5 and TRBJ2-2; no reliable D call. This CDR3 is built from 14 residues. Germline loops: CDR1 SGHKS, CDR2 YYEKEE (reference sequence). The V end was cut by 1 base, the J end by 6 bases, with 10 bases between. The CDR3 DNA reads as TGTGCCAGCAGCTTGATTGGCAGCGCCGGGGAGCTGTTTTTT. Protein product: CASSLIGSAGELFF.